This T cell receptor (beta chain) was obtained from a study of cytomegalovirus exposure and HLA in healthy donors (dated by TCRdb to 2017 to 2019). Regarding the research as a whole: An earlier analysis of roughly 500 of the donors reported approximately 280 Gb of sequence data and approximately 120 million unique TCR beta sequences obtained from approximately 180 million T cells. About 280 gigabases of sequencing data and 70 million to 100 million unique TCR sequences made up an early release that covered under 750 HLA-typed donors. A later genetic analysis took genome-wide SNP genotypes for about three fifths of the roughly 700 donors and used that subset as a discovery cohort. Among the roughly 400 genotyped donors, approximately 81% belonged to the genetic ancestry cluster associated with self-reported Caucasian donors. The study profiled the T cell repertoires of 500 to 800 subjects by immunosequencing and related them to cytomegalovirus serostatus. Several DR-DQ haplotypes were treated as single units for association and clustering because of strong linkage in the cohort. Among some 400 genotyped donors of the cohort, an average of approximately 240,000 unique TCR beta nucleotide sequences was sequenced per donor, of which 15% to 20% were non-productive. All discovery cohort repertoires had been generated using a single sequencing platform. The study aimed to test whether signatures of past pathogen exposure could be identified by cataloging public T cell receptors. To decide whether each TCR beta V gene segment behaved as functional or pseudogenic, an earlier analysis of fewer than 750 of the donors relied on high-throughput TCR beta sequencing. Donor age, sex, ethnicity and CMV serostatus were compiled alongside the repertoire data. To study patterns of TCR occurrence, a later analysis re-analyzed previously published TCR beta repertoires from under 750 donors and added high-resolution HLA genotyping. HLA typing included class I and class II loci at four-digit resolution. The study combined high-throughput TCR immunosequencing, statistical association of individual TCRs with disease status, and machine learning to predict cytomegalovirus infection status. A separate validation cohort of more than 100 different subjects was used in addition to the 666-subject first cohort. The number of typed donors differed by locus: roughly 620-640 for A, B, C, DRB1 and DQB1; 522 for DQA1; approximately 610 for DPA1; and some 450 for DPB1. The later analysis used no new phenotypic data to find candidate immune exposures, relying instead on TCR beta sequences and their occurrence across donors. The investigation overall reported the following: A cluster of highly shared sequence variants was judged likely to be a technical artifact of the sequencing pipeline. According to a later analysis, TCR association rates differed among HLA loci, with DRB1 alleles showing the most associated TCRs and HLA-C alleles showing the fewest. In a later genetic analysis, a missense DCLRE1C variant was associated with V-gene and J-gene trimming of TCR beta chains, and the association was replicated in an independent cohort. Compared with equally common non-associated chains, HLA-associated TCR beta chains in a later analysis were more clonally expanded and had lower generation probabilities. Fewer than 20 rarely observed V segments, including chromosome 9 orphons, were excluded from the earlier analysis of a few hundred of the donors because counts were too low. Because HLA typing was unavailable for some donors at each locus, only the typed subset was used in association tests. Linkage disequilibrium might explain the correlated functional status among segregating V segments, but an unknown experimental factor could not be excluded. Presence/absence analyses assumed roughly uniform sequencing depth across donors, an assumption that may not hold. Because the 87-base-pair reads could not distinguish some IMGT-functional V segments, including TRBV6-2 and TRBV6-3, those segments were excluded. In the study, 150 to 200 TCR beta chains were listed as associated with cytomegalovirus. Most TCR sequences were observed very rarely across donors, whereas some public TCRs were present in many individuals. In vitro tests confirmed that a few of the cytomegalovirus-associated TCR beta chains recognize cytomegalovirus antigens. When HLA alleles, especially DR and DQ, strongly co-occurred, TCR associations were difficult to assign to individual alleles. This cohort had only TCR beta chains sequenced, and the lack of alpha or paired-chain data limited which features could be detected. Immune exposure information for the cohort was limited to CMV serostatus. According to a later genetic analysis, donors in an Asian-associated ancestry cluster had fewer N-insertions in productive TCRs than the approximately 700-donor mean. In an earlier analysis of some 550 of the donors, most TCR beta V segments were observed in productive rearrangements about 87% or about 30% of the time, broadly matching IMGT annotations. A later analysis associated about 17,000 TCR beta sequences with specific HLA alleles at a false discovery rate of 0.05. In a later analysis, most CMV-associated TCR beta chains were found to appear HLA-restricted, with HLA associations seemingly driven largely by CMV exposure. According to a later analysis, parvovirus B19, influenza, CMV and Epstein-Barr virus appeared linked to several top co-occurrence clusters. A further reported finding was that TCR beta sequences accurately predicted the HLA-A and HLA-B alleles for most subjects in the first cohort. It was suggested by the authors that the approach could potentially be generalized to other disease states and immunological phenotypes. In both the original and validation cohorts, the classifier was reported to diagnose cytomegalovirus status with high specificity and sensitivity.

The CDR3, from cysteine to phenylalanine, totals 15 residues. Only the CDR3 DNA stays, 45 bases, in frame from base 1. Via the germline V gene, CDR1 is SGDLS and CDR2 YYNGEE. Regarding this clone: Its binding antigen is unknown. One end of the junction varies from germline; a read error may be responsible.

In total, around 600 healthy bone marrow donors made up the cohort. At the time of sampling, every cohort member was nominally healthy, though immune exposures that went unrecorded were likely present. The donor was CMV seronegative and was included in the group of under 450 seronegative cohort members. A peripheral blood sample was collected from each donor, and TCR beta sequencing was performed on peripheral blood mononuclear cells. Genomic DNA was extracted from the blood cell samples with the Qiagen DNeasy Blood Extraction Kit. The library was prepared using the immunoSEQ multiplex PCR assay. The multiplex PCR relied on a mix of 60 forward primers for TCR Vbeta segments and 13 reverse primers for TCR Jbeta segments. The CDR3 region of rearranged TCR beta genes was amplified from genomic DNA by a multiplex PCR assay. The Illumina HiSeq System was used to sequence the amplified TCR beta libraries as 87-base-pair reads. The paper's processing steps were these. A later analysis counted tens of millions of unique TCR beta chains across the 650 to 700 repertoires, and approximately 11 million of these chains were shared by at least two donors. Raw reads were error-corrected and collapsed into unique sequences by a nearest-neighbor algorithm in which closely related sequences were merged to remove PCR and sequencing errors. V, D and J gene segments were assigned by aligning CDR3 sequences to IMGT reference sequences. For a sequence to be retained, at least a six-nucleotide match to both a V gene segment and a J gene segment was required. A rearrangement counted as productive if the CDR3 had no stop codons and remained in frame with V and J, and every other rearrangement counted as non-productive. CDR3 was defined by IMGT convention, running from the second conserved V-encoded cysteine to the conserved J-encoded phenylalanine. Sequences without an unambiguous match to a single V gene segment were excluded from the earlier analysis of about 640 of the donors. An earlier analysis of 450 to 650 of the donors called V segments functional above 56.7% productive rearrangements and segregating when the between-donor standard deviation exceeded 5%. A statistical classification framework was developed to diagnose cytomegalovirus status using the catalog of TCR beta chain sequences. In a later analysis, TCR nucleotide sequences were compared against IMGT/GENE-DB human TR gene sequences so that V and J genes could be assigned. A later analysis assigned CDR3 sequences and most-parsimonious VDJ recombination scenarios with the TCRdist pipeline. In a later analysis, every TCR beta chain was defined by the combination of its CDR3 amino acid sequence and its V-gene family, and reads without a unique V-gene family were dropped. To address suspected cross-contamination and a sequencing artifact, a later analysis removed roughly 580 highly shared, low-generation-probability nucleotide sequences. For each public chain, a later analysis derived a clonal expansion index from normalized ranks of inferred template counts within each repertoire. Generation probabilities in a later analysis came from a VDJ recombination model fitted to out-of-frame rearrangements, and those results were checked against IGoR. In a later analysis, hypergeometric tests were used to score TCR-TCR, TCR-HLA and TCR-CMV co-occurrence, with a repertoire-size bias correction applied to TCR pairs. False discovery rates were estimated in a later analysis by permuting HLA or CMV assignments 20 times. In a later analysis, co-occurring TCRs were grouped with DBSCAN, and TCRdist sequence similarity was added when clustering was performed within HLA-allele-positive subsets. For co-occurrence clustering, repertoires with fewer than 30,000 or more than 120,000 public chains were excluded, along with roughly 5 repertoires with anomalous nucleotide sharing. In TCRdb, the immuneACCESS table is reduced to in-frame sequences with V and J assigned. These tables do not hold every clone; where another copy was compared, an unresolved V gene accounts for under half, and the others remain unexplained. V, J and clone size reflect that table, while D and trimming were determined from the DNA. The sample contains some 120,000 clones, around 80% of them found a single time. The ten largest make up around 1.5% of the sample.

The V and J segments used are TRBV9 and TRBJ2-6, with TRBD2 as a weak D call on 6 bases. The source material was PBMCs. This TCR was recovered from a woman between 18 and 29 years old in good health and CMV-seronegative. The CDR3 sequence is CASSVGPGGANGLTF. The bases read TGTGCCAGCAGCGTAGGACCCGGAGGGGCCAACGGCCTGACTTTC.